The clone carrying this T cell receptor (beta chain) was found once. Its matching antigen is unknown. The data originate from a study of T cell responses to AZD1222 COVID-19 vaccine. For the study at large: Combined were second doses at about 4 or about 12 weeks. General study results and limits: The sample set comprised mostly white British donors with more females, and clonal diversity was possibly underestimated.

Generated by immunoSEQ multiplex PCR, the TCRdb table keeps only in-frame clones and is missing some. Of fewer than 130,000 clones in the sample, over 75% were seen once. This CDR3 comprises 14 residues. Germline lookup yields CDR1 LNHDA and CDR2 SQIVND (reference sequence). With 7 bases clipped from V and 8 bases from J, the junction kept 6 bases outside the gene matches. The receptor's source is an adult in good health. The sample in question was peripheral blood, obtained on day 0 of AZD1222 vaccination. The genes are TRBV19 and TRBJ1-4, with 11 bases that match TRBD1. The CDR3 sequence: CASTPDRGREKLFF. CDR3 coding DNA: TGTGCCAGTACCCCGGACAGGGGGCGCGAAAAACTGTTTTTT.